This TCR beta chain emerged from a study of OX40 agonist ivuxolimab in advanced cancers. Study in general: Of the patients, three showed partial responses, one with hepatocellular carcinoma and two with cutaneous melanoma.

Using immunoSEQ multiplex PCR, the repertoire was profiled, and TCRdb retains in-frame clones only, with some absent. The sample comprises some 85,000 clones, roughly 90% of which are singletons, and approximately 2.5% rests with the top ten. Trimming removed 0 bases at V and 5 bases at J, with 10 bases between. The CDR3 runs to 14 residues. The germline V gene has CDR1 LGHNA and CDR2 YNFKEQ. Here the sequenced sample was CD4+ or CD8+ T cells sorted from blood, taken in a trial of the OX40 agonist ivuxolimab. The receptor was derived from an adult with an advanced solid tumor such as melanoma, head and neck, liver or kidney cancer. The chain has TRBV4-2 and TRBJ1-2; D is unclear. The CDR3: CASSQEPAAYGYTF. The CDR3 nucleotides are TGTGCCAGCAGCCAAGAGCCGGCGGCGTATGGCTACACCTTC.